The 20 T cell receptor beta chains below were found in one sample sequenced in a study of monozygotic twins with inflammatory bowel disease. From its re-call of the 5' RACE reads, TCRdb lists each CDR3 protein once, without DNA. The specimen's table records about 420,000 distinct CDR3 sequences. The sample was blood. The receptor set was obtained from a human donor with ulcerative colitis or Crohn's disease, or a healthy co-twin of an affected twin (not recorded which).

V usage is TRBV7-8 and J usage is TRBJ1-1. The CDR3 loop spans 16 amino acids. CDR1 and CDR2 (germline): SGHVS, FQNEAQ. This chain's CDR3 is CASSYDRDLMNTEAFF.

V is TRBV7-2 and J is TRBJ2-5; TCRdb proposes TRBD1, but this gene call is untestable without DNA. The CDR3 is 15 residues long. Germline CDR1 SGHTA, CDR2 FQGNSA. The CDR3 is CASSARQGTQETQYF.

The rearrangement joins TRBV27 to TRBJ2-6; there is no DNA to check the TCRdb D call of TRBD2. Germline CDR1 is MNHEY and CDR2 is SMNVEV (reference sequence). The CDR3 contains 15 residues. The CDR3: CASSRVRAGANVLTF.

The genes are TRBV30 and TRBJ2-3; the TCRdb call, TRBD2, lacks DNA for checking. CDR1 GTSNPN and CDR2 SVGIG come from the germline V gene (reference sequence). The CDR3 is made up of 15 amino acids. CDR3 in amino acids: CAWSNSAASTDTQYF.

The CDR3 is CASSPIPGNGELFF. The J gene is TRBJ2-2, the V gene TRBV7-7; TCRdb returns TRBD1, unconfirmable since there is no DNA. CDR3 length: 14 residues. Germline lookup yields CDR1 SSHAT and CDR2 FNYEAQ (reference sequence).

The gene calls are TRBV5-1 and TRBJ2-5; the TCRdb D gene call, TRBD1, has no DNA to confirm it. CDR1 and CDR2 from the germline V gene are SGHRS and YFSETQ. The CDR3 runs 16 residues. The CDR3 region is CASSSGLSPPGETQYF.

V is TRBV19 and J is TRBJ2-2; TCRdb reports TRBD1, a call that lacks DNA to check it against. The germline CDR1 and CDR2 sequences are LNHDA and SQIVND (reference sequence). The CDR3 consists of 16 residues. CDR3 sequence: CASSIMTGRNTGELFF.

This chain joins TRBV5-1 and TRBJ2-7. Germline CDR1 is SGHRS and CDR2 is YFSETQ. CDR3 length equals 13 residues. CDR3: CASSSLSSYEQYF.

The chain is built from TRBV6-1 and TRBJ2-2; TCRdb names TRBD1, which stays unverified in the absence of DNA. The CDR3 sequence is 17 residues long. From germline, CDR1 is MNHNS and CDR2 SASEGT. CDR3 loop: CASSAGTSVAITGELFF.

V and J are TRBV6-5 and TRBJ2-6. CDR3 length equals 16 residues. The germline gives CDR1 MNHEY, CDR2 SVGAGI. CDR3 loop: CASSYDGGSGANVLTF.

The J gene is TRBJ2-5, the V gene TRBV5-6; TCRdb reports TRBD2, a call that lacks DNA to check it against. The CDR3 has 14 amino acids. Germline CDR1 is SGHDT and CDR2 is YYEEEE. The chain's CDR3 is CASSAGASQETQYF.

The V gene is TRBV6-2 or TRBV6-3, the J gene TRBJ1-5; TCRdb indicates TRBD1, and absent DNA this call remains unverified. Germline V gene lookup returns CDR1 MNHEY and CDR2 SVGEGT. CDR3 size: 16 residues. CDR3: CASSGTDHIPNQPQHF.

The V gene is TRBV18, the J gene TRBJ2-1; TCRdb reports TRBD2, a call that lacks DNA to check it against. This CDR3 is built from 15 residues. Germline assignment: CDR1 KGHSH and CDR2 LQKENI. This CDR3 reads CASSPGTSGSHEQFF.

The chain employs TRBV5-1 and TRBJ2-2; TCRdb gives TRBD1 as the D gene, but with no DNA this cannot be confirmed. CDR1 and CDR2 (germline): SGHRS, YFSETQ. The CDR3 is 15 residues long. The CDR3 here is CASSRTGASTGELFF.

This chain joins TRBV7-6 and TRBJ2-1. CDR3 length: 11 amino acids. CDR1 and CDR2 from the germline V gene are SGHVS and FNYEAQ. The CDR3 is CASSYNNEQFF.

The J gene is TRBJ2-1, the V gene TRBV7-2; TCRdb's assignment of TRBD1 cannot be checked, as there is no DNA. The CDR3 has 15 amino acids. CDR1 SGHTA and CDR2 FQGNSA come from the germline V gene. The CDR3 is CASSTRQGSEAEQFF.

The gene calls are TRBV27 and TRBJ1-1; the TRBD1 assignment by TCRdb is unverifiable without DNA. There are 16 residues in the CDR3. Germline CDR1 and CDR2: MNHEY and SMNVEV (reference sequence). The CDR3 here is CASNIQQGAVNTEAFF.

The chain carries TRBV10-3 and TRBJ1-1; TCRdb's assignment of TRBD1 cannot be checked, as there is no DNA. The CDR3 extends over 12 amino acids. Germline-derived CDR1 and CDR2 are ENHRY and SYGVKD. CDR3 in amino acids: CATRGINTEAFF.

The V gene is TRBV7-8, the J gene TRBJ2-1; the TRBD2 assignment by TCRdb is unverifiable without DNA. The CDR3 has 16 amino acids. Germline assignment: CDR1 SGHVS and CDR2 FQNEAQ. This chain's CDR3 is CASSLRTSGSSNEQFF.

The CDR3 loop reads CASSYRTYEQYF. This chain joins TRBV6-2 or TRBV6-3 and TRBJ2-7. Germline values: CDR1 MNHEY, CDR2 SVGEGT. This CDR3 contains 12 residues.